The present entry profiles one TCR beta chain with its context. Its specificity is not known. These data come from a study of T cells in localized non-small cell lung cancer. General study findings and limits: The greatest T cell clonality was found in uninvolved adjacent lung (higher than in tumor). The study linked higher blood T cell density to longer overall survival. Across samples, adjacent lung featured a median roughly 60 of the top 100 tumor clones.

According to the study, adjacent lung free of atypia was obtained at least 2 cm from the tumor margin. Trimming cost V 2 bases and J 1 base, with 8 bases left between them. Germline assignment: CDR1 MGHDK and CDR2 SYGVNS. The CDR3 extends over 15 amino acids. This table comes from immunoSEQ multiplex PCR, and its TCRdb copy is limited to in-frame clones, with some not included. The table lists about 3,300 clones, less than 30% of them singletons. This sequence originates from a woman aged 35 to 70 with stage I lung adenocarcinoma. The input for sequencing was normal lung tissue next to the tumor, taken before any cancer treatment. The chain combines TRBV25-1 with TRBJ2-2; D might be TRBD1 (5 bases). CDR3 in amino acids: CASSEMQGNTGELFF. The CDR3 nucleotides are TGTGCCAGCAGTGAAATGCAGGGGAACACCGGGGAGCTGTTTTTT.